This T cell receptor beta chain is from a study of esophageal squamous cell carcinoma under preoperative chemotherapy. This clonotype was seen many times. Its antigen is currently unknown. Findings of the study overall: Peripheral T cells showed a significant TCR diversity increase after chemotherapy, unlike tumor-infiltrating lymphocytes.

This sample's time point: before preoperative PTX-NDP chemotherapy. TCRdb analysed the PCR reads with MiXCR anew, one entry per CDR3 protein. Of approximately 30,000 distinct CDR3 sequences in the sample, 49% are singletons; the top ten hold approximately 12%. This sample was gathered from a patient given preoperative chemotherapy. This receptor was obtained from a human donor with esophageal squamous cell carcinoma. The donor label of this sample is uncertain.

The CDR3 nucleotides read TGTGCCAGCAGCTCGGGACAGAGATACTACAATGAGCAGTTCTTC. Translating it yields CASSSGQRYYNEQFF. This sequence joins TRBV7-2 and TRBJ2-1; 7 nucleotides match TRBD1. The CDR3 runs to 15 residues. Germline CDR1 and CDR2: SGHTA and FQGNSA. V lost 4 bases and J lost 3; bases outside the gene matches: 6. Filled out from reference TRBV7-2 and TRBJ2-1, the complete variable domain reads GAGVSQSPSNKVTEKGKDVELRCDPISGHTALYWYRQSLGQGLEFLIYFQGNSAPDKSGLPSDRFSAERTGGSVSTLTIQRTQQEDSAVYLCASSSGQRYYNEQFFGPGTRLTVL.